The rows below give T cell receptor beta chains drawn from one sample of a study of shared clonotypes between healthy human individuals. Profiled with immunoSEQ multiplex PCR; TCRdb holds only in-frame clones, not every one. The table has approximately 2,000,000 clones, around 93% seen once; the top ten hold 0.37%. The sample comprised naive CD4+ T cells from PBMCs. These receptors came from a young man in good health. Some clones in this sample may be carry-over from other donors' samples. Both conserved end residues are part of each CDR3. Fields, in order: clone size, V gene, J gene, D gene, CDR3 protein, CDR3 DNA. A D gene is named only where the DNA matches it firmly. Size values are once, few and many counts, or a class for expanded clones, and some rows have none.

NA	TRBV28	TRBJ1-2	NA	CASSPTGRSDTF	TGTGCCAGCAGCCCTACGGGACGGAGCGACACCTTC
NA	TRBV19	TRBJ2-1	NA	CASSMTPESSYNEQFF	TGTGCCAGTAGTATGACTCCTGAAAGCTCCTACAATGAGCAGTTCTTC
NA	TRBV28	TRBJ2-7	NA	CASSFDPAGIYEQYF	TGTGCCAGCAGTTTCGATCCTGCCGGCATCTACGAGCAGTACTTC
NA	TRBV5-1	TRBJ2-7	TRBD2	CASSFSGRRAYEQYF	TGCGCCAGCAGCTTCAGCGGGAGAAGGGCCTACGAGCAGTACTTC
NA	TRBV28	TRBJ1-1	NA	CASSTRKSVPPGAFF	TGTGCCAGCAGCACTCGGAAATCAGTTCCACCCGGAGCTTTCTTT
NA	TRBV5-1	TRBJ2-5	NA	CASSLAVGETQYF	TGCGCCAGCAGCTTGGCGGTCGGAGAGACCCAGTACTTC
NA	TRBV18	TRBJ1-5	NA	CASSPTAENQPQHF	TGTGCCAGCTCACCAACCGCAGAGAATCAGCCCCAGCATTTT
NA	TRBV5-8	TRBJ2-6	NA	CASSLGVSGANVLTF	TGTGCCAGCAGCTTAGGAGTCTCTGGGGCCAACGTCCTGACTTTC
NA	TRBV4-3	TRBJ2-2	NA	CASSQDSVGTGELFF	TGCGCCAGCAGCCAAGATAGCGTGGGCACCGGGGAGCTGTTTTTT
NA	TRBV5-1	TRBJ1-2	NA	CASSLDTEAGSYTF	TGCGCCAGCAGCTTGGATACCGAAGCCGGGAGCTACACCTTC
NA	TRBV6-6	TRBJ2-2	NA	CASSLNRNTGELFF	TGTGCCAGCAGTCTAAATAGGAACACCGGGGAGCTGTTTTTT
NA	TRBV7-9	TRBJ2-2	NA	CASSLNNVGSGELFF	TGTGCCAGCAGCCTGAATAATGTGGGGTCCGGGGAGCTGTTTTTT
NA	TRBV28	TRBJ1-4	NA	CASRTSTGLTNEKLFF	TGTGCCAGCAGAACCTCTACAGGGTTGACTAATGAAAAACTGTTTTTT
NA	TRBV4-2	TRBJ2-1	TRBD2	CASSQIGTSAYNEQFF	TGTGCCAGCAGCCAAATCGGGACTAGCGCCTACAATGAGCAGTTCTTC
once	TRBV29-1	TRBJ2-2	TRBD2	CSAGGLASASNTGELFF	TGCAGCGCCGGAGGACTAGCGTCAGCCTCGAACACCGGGGAGCTGTTTTTT
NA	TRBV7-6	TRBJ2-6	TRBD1	CASARGTGPSGANVLTF	TGTGCCAGTGCCAGGGGGACAGGGCCCTCTGGGGCCAACGTCCTGACTTTC
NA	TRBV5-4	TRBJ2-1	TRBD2	CASSPYGGGRAGEQFF	TGTGCCAGCAGCCCCTATGGGGGCGGGAGGGCGGGTGAGCAGTTCTTC
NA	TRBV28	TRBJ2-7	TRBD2	CASSPLAGVWEQYF	TGTGCCAGCAGTCCACTAGCGGGAGTATGGGAGCAGTACTTC
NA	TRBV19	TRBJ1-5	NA	CASTNGGYQPQHF	TGTGCCAGTACTAACGGGGGTTATCAGCCCCAGCATTTT
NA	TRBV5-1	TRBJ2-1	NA	CASAPRLPTYNEQFF	TGCGCCAGCGCGCCCCGACTCCCAACTTACAATGAGCAGTTCTTC
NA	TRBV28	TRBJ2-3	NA	CASSRLLADTQYF	TGTGCCAGCAGTCGGCTCCTCGCAGATACGCAGTATTTT
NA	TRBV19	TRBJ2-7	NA	CASSPGARGATLSTYEQYF	TGTGCCAGTAGTCCAGGGGCCCGGGGGGCCACACTGAGTACCTACGAGCAGTACTTC
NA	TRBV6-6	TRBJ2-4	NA	CASSYGLGKMGNIQYF	TGTGCCAGCAGTTACGGCCTAGGGAAGATGGGAAACATTCAGTACTTC
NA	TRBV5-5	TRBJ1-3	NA	CASSLLTFGGNTIYF	TGTGCCAGCAGCTTATTGACTTTCGGTGGAAACACCATATATTTT
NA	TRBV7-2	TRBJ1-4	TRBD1	CASSQDRGREKLFF	TGTGCCAGCAGCCAGGACAGGGGGCGGGAAAAACTGTTTTTT
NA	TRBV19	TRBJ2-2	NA	CASSWSWNTGELFF	TGTGCCAGTAGTTGGAGCTGGAACACCGGGGAGCTGTTTTTT
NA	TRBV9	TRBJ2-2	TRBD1	CASSAQPGQVSTGELFF	TGTGCCAGCAGCGCGCAACCGGGACAGGTCAGCACCGGGGAGCTGTTTTTT
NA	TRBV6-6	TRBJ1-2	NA	CASSYSGTDYGYTF	TGTGCCAGCAGTTACTCCGGGACGGACTATGGCTACACCTTC
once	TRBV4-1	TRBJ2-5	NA	CASSQDRGGETQYF	TGCGCCAGCAGCCAAGATAGAGGGGGGGAGACCCAGTACTTC
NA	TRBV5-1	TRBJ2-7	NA	CASSLGGTYEQYF	TGCGCCAGCAGCTTGGGGGGCACCTACGAGCAGTACTTC
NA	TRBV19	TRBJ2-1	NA	CASSMAGRTYNEQFF	TGTGCCAGTAGTATGGCAGGCCGGACCTACAATGAGCAGTTCTTC
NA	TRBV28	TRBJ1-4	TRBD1	CASSLPGTGVNEKLFF	TGTGCCAGCAGTTTACCCGGGACAGGGGTGAATGAAAAACTGTTTTTT
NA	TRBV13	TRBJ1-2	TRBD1	CASSARTGSGLGYGYTF	TGTGCCAGCAGCGCTCGGACAGGGTCTGGGCTAGGCTATGGCTACACCTTC
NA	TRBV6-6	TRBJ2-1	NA	CASSYGAVEGNEQFF	TGTGCCAGCAGTTACGGAGCTGTCGAGGGCAATGAGCAGTTCTTC
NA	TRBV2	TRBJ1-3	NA	CASRAGRDDPTLGGNTIYF	TGTGCCAGCAGGGCAGGCCGGGACGATCCCACTCTGGGTGGAAACACCATATATTTT
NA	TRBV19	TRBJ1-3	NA	CASSIRASDSGNTIYF	TGTGCCAGTAGTATCAGAGCGTCAGATTCTGGAAACACCATATATTTT
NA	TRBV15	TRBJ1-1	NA	CATSTRRVGLVNTEAFF	TGTGCCACCAGCACTCGGCGGGTGGGGTTGGTGAACACTGAAGCTTTCTTT
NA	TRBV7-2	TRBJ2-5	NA	CASSNMLGSIQETQYF	TGTGCCAGCAGCAATATGCTGGGGTCGATACAAGAGACCCAGTACTTC
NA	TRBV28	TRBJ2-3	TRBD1	CASLGAGGTQYF	TGTGCCAGCCTGGGGGCAGGGGGAACGCAGTATTTT
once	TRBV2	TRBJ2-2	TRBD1	CASRPGQGSGELFF	TGTGCCAGCAGACCCGGACAGGGGAGCGGGGAGCTGTTTTTT
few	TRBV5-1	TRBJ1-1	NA	CASSLGTANTEAFF	TGCGCCAGCAGCTTGGGGACGGCGAACACTGAAGCTTTCTTT
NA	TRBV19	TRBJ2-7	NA	CASSIDLPESGTTYEQYF	TGTGCCAGTAGTATAGACTTGCCGGAAAGCGGGACAACCTACGAGCAGTACTTC
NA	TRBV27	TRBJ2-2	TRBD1	CASSDTGAGTGELFF	TGTGCCAGCAGTGACACAGGGGCGGGCACCGGGGAGCTGTTTTTT
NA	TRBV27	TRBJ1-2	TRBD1	CASSYLGQGGNYGYTF	TGTGCCAGCAGTTATTTAGGACAGGGAGGAAACTATGGCTACACCTTC
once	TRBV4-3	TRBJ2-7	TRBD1	CASSQGPDRGYYEQYF	TGCGCCAGCAGCCAAGGGCCGGACAGGGGATACTACGAGCAGTACTTC
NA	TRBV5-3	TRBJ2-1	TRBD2	CARSRRTSEDNEQFF	TGTGCCAGAAGCCGGCGGACTAGCGAAGACAATGAGCAGTTCTTC
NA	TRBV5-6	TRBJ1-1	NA	CASSFWQTALNTEAFF	TGTGCCAGCAGCTTCTGGCAGACAGCTCTGAACACTGAAGCTTTCTTT
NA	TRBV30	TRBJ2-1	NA	CAWSVWGREQFF	TGTGCCTGGAGTGTATGGGGGAGGGAGCAGTTCTTC
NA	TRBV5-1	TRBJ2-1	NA	CASSPDLSSYNEQFF	TGCGCCAGCAGCCCTGACTTGAGCTCCTACAATGAGCAGTTCTTC
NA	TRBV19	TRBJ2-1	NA	CASREYGEQFF	TGTGCCAGTAGAGAGTACGGTGAGCAGTTCTTC
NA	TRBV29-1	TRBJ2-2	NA	CSVSAGSGTGELFF	TGCAGCGTTTCGGCAGGGTCGGGCACCGGGGAGCTGTTTTTT
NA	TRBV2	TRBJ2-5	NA	CASSDQGRQETQYF	TGTGCCAGCAGTGACCAGGGTCGGCAAGAGACCCAGTACTTC
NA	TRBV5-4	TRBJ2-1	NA	CASSFFPSSYNEQFF	TGTGCCAGCAGCTTTTTTCCCTCCTCCTACAATGAGCAGTTCTTC
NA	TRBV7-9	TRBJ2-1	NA	CASSGVGKGSSYNEQFF	TGTGCCAGCAGCGGGGTGGGAAAAGGGAGCTCCTACAATGAGCAGTTCTTC